One and the same sample provided the 9 T cell receptor beta chains below, sequenced in a study of T cell repertoires in cytomegalovirus infection (dated by TCRdb to between 2019 and 2020). The instrument was an Illumina HiSeq 1500. Starting from the raw public reads, TCRdb applied fastp trimming at Q25, assembled clones with MiXCR and retained in-frame beta chains. Merged by CDR3 protein, the rows form single entries marked with the most common genes and DNA. Counted in this sample were about 260,000 distinct CDR3 sequences; about 13% of them appeared once. The ten most abundant clones make up about 10% of the sample. The sequenced sample was PBMCs. All receptors come from a human donor in good health (CMV status not recorded). Some clones in this sample may be carry-over from other donors' samples.

V usage is TRBV28 and J usage is TRBJ2-2, with D perhaps being TRBD1 or TRBD2 (5 bases each). CDR3 length: 14 residues. The V gene lost 6 bases and the J gene lost 5 bases, with 13 bases spanning the gap. Germline V gives CDR1 MDHEN, CDR2 SYDVKM. This CDR3 is CASRPGTTTGELFF. In DNA form, the CDR3 reads TGTGCCAGCAGACCCGGGACCACTACCGGGGAGCTGTTTTTT.

The chain recombines TRBV20-1 with TRBJ2-1; D might be TRBD2 (5 bases). This CDR3 contains 15 residues. Germline CDR1 is DFQATT and CDR2 is SNEGSKA (reference sequence). The V end was cut by 0 bases, the J end by 4 bases, with 13 bases between. The DNA for the CDR3 is TGCAGTGCTAGAGATCCGAGCGGAATTTACAATGAGCAGTTCTTC. It yields the protein CSARDPSGIYNEQFF.

The table lists this clonotype with many counts. V gene TRBV20-1 combines with J gene TRBJ2-3, with 7 bases matching TRBD1. V gave up 5 bases and J gave up 3 bases; unmatched junction bases: 8. Germline CDR1 is DFQATT and CDR2 is SNEGSKA (reference sequence). CDR3 length: 14 amino acids. The CDR3 sequence: CSAHVQGRTDTQYF. CDR3 sequence (DNA): TGCAGTGCTCATGTACAGGGGCGTACAGATACGCAGTATTTT.

This clonotype was counted at least ten times. The rearrangement links TRBV6-1 to TRBJ2-3; perhaps TRBD2 as D (5 bases). With 5 bases removed from V and 4 bases from J, the gap between germline ends came to 10 bases. Germline V gene data show CDR1 as MNHNS and CDR2 as SASEGT. The CDR3 contains 13 residues. CDR3 DNA sequence: TGTGCCAGCAGTCTAGCAATTCCAGATACGCAGTATTTT. This translates into CASSLAIPDTQYF.

This clonotype was found a few times. The rearrangement links TRBV29-1 to TRBJ2-2; 9 nucleotides align to TRBD1. The CDR3 totals 13 residues. CDR1 and CDR2 from the germline V gene are SQVTM and ANQGSEA. Trimming at V came to 5 bases and at J to 5 bases, leaving 3 bases not matched to a gene. The CDR3 here is CSVTGGGTGELFF. Written as DNA, the CDR3 is TGCAGCGTTACAGGGGGCGGTACCGGGGAGCTGTTTTTT.

This clonotype was seen at least ten times. The V call is TRBV20-1, the J call TRBJ1-1; the D gene is possibly TRBD1 (5 bases). There are 11 residues in the CDR3. Per the germline V gene, CDR1 is DFQATT and CDR2 is SNEGSKA (reference sequence). Trimming cost V 3 bases and J 6 bases, with 8 bases left between them. In DNA form, the CDR3 reads TGCAGTGCTAGTACAGGTCCTGAAGCTTTCTTT. This gives the protein CSASTGPEAFF.

This clonotype was seen a handful of times. The rearrangement uses TRBV7-2 and TRBJ1-1; 8 bases are shared with TRBD1. The CDR3 sequence is 14 residues long. Germline CDR1 and CDR2: SGHTA and FQGNSA. The V and J ends lost 1 base and 7 bases, in that order; junction bases with no gene match: 5. The CDR3: CASSLGRGRVEAFF. CDR3 in DNA: TGTGCCAGCAGCTTAGGCAGGGGGCGCGTTGAAGCTTTCTTT.

This clonotype was detected a few times. One junction end disagrees with the germline gene, perhaps due to a read error. The chain employs TRBV20-1 and TRBJ1-1; 9 bases are shared with TRBD1. This CDR3 region has 14 residues. Germline values: CDR1 DFQATT, CDR2 SNEGSKA (reference sequence). The CDR3 sequence: CSVRGTGRPTEAFF. In nucleotides, the CDR3 is TGCAGTGTTAGAGGGACAGGGCGACCCACTGAAGCTTTCTTT.

This clonotype appeared many times. The rearrangement uses TRBV29-1 and TRBJ2-3; 7 bases line up with TRBD1. From germline, CDR1 is SQVTM and CDR2 ANQGSEA. This CDR3 spans 16 amino acids. V was clipped by 4 bases and J by 2 bases; unmatched bases: 12. The CDR3 spells CSVVGTEGRPTDTQYF. In nucleotides, the CDR3 is TGCAGCGTTGTGGGGACAGAGGGTAGGCCCACAGATACGCAGTATTTT.